Following are 23 T cell receptor beta chains from one sample sequenced in a study of shared clonotypes between healthy human individuals. Repertoires were generated with immunoSEQ multiplex PCR, while TCRdb's copy carries only in-frame clones and drops some. This sample has some 2.1 million clones, with roughly 95% found just once. The naive CD8 fraction comprised CD45RO-negative cells positively selected for CCR7 and excluded terminally differentiated effector memory CD45RA+ cells. Sequenced: naive CD8+ T cells from PBMCs. The receptors derive from a man aged 18 to 30 in good health. Some clones in this sample may be carry-over from other donors' samples.

This chain links TRBV4-1 with TRBJ2-7; D might be TRBD1 or TRBD2, each matching 5 bases. Per the germline V gene, CDR1 is MGHRA and CDR2 is YSYEKL. Trimming stripped 4 bases from V and 5 bases from J, with 9 bases between. This CDR3 has 12 residues. As DNA, the CDR3 is TGCGCCAGCAGCCCCAGGGACGACGAGCAGTACTTC. Translated, it gives CASSPRDDEQYF.

This clone was seen once. The rearrangement links TRBV7-7 to TRBJ2-5, with a weak D call TRBD2 (5 bases). The V gene lost 4 bases and the J gene lost 5 bases, with 11 bases spanning the gap. The CDR3 covers 13 residues. Germline V CDR1 and CDR2: SSHAT, FNYEAQ (reference sequence). Written as DNA, the CDR3 is TGTGCCAGCAGCTCGGACCCGGGGGAGACCCAGTACTTC. It encodes CASSSDPGETQYF. Complete variable domain (other parts from reference TRBV7-7 and TRBJ2-5): GAGVSQSPRYKVTKRGQDVTLRCDPISSHATLYWYQQALGQGPEFLTYFNYEAQPDKSGLPSDRFSAERPEGSISTLTIQRTEQRDSAMYRCASSSDPGETQYFGPGTRLLVL.

The J gene is TRBJ2-7, the V gene TRBV15; D possibly corresponds to TRBD2 (7 bases). Germline-derived CDR1 and CDR2 are LNHNV and YYDKDF (reference sequence). V lost 0 bases to trimming and J lost 2 bases, with 14 bases between them. The CDR3 has 16 residues. In nucleotides, the CDR3 is TGTGCCACCAGCAGAGAGCAGGGGCTAGCGGCCTACGAGCAGTACTTC. Its translation: CATSREQGLAAYEQYF.

This chain joins TRBV12-5 and TRBJ2-1; D unclear. The V and J ends lost 1 base and 9 bases respectively, with 10 bases between them. From germline, CDR1 is LGHNT and CDR2 FRNRAP. The CDR3 covers 13 residues. The CDR3 protein is CASGLAGPGEQFF. CDR3 sequence (DNA): TGTGCTAGTGGTTTGGCAGGACCCGGTGAGCAGTTCTTC.

The chain uses TRBV28 and TRBJ1-1, with D maybe TRBD1 (5 bases). CDR1 MDHEN and CDR2 SYDVKM come from the germline V gene. V was cut by 2 bases and J by 3 bases, with 10 bases left in between. The CDR3 is 14 amino acids. The CDR3 loop is CASSLKGADTEAFF. The DNA for the CDR3 is TGTGCCAGCAGTTTAAAAGGGGCAGACACTGAAGCTTTCTTT.

The chain employs TRBV28 and TRBJ1-4; D remains unclear. V dropped 3 bases and J dropped 6 bases, with 11 bases sitting between them. Germline-derived CDR1 and CDR2 are MDHEN and SYDVKM. The CDR3 loop spans 14 amino acids. CDR3 in DNA: TGTGCCAGCAGTTTGTATACAGCATATGAAAAACTGTTTTTT. It encodes CASSLYTAYEKLFF.

The chain couples TRBV5-6 to TRBJ1-4; the match to TRBD1 covers 7 bases. There are 15 residues in the CDR3. Per the germline V gene, CDR1 is SGHDT and CDR2 is YYEEEE. The V and J ends lost 5 bases and 8 bases, in that order; junction bases with no gene match: 12. DNA for the CDR3: TGTGCCAGCAGTCATAGAACAGGGGCGGGAGAAAAACTGTTTTTT. This codes for CASSHRTGAGEKLFF.

This rearrangement joins TRBV9 to TRBJ2-2; 7 bases fit TRBD1. The CDR3 sequence is 16 residues long. Germline CDR1 and CDR2: SGDLS and YYNGEE. Germline trimming cut 3 bases from V and 2 bases from J; bases unmatched to any gene: 7. CDR3 nucleotide sequence: TGTGCCAGCAGCGCCCGACAGGGATTAAACACCGGGGAGCTGTTTTTT. Translating it yields CASSARQGLNTGELFF.

CDR3 amino acids: CASSAGVTGYNEQFF. The CDR3 coding sequence is TGTGCCAGCAGTGCAGGGGTTACAGGATACAATGAGCAGTTCTTC. The chain uses TRBV27 and TRBJ2-1; D perhaps matches TRBD1 (6 bases). The V gene's germline CDR1 is MNHEY and CDR2 SMNVEV (reference sequence). The germline V and J ends were trimmed by 5 bases and 4 bases, with 15 bases remaining between them. The CDR3 consists of 15 residues.

This chain connects TRBV27 to TRBJ2-7; 8 bases match TRBD2. This CDR3 contains 14 residues. The germline gives CDR1 MNHEY, CDR2 SMNVEV (reference sequence). V was pared by 6 bases and J by 2 bases, with 6 bases of the junction left unmatched. The CDR3 loop is CASRLLAAPYEQYF. As DNA, the CDR3 is TGTGCCAGCAGGTTACTAGCGGCTCCCTACGAGCAGTACTTC.

This clone showed up just once. Different DNA sequences within this sample yield the same CDR3. The rearrangement links TRBV7-8 to TRBJ1-1; D remains ambiguous. The CDR3 sequence is 14 residues long. From germline, CDR1 is SGHVS and CDR2 FQNEAQ. Trimming removed 1 base at V and 0 bases at J, with 6 bases between. The CDR3 region has the DNA TGTGCCAGCAGCTTAGGAGGCCTGAACACTGAAGCTTTCTTT. Protein product: CASSLGGLNTEAFF.

The V gene is TRBV2, the J gene TRBJ2-1, with D possibly TRBD2 on 5 matching bases. CDR1 and CDR2 from the germline V gene are SNHLY and FYNNEI. V lost 10 bases to trimming and J lost 8 bases, with 9 bases between them. The CDR3 has 10 amino acids. CDR3 in DNA: TGTGCCAACGGGGAAGATGAGCAGTTCTTC. The encoded protein is CANGEDEQFF.

This chain uses TRBV25-1 with TRBJ1-1, with D tentatively TRBD1 (6 bases). The germline V gene has CDR1 MGHDK and CDR2 SYGVNS. The CDR3 consists of 15 residues. V lost 6 bases and J lost 1, with 15 bases in between. The CDR3 DNA follows: TGTGCCAGCAGCATGTCAGCCAGGGGGAACACTGAAGCTTTCTTT. This sequence encodes CASSMSARGNTEAFF.

This clone was found once. J is TRBJ2-1 and V is TRBV11-2; maybe TRBD2 (5 bases). The V and J ends lost 2 bases and 10 bases respectively, with 9 bases between them. This CDR3 is 12 amino acids long. From germline, CDR1 is SGHAT and CDR2 FQNNGV. Here the CDR3 reads CASSLSSEEQFF. The CDR3 coding sequence is TGTGCCAGCAGCTTAAGTAGCGAAGAGCAGTTCTTC.

The V gene is TRBV25-1, the J gene TRBJ2-1, with D tentatively TRBD2 (6 bases). CDR1 is MGHDK and CDR2 is SYGVNS in the germline V gene. This CDR3 contains 16 residues. V lost 4 bases, J lost 2 bases, and 15 bases lay in between. DNA of the CDR3: TGTGCCAGCAGTGCATCCGGGAGTATCGCCTACAATGAGCAGTTCTTC. As protein: CASSASGSIAYNEQFF. Using reference TRBV25-1 and TRBJ2-1 for the parts outside the CDR3, the full variable domain is EADIYQTPRYLVIGTGKKITLECSQTMGHDKMYWYQQDPGMELHLIHYSYGVNSTEKGDLSSESTVSRIRTEHFPLTLESARPSHTSQYLCASSASGSIAYNEQFFGPGTRLTVL.

This clone was seen a handful of times. Other DNA sequences in the sample encode the same CDR3. The rearrangement uses TRBV10-1 and TRBJ2-2; a possible D gene is TRBD2 (5 bases). This CDR3 has 15 amino acids. V lost 2 bases, J lost 2 bases, and 9 bases lay in between. Germline values: CDR1 WNHNN, CDR2 SYGVQD (reference sequence). The CDR3 loop is CASSEGLANTGELFF. The CDR3 DNA reads TGCGCCAGCAGTGAGGGACTGGCCAACACCGGGGAGCTGTTTTTT.

This sequence joins TRBV10-3 and TRBJ2-2, with 12 bases identical to TRBD2. The V gene end was trimmed by 0 bases and the J gene end by 10 bases; junction bases not matched to a gene: 9. Germline CDR1 and CDR2: ENHRY and SYGVKD. The CDR3 extends over 17 amino acids. CDR3 DNA: TGTGCCATCAGTGAGTCAATCCGACTAGCGGGAGCTAAGGAGCTGTTTTTT. It codes for CAISESIRLAGAKELFF.

The gene calls are TRBV5-1 and TRBJ2-1; 11 nucleotides line up with TRBD2. V was pared by 0 bases and J by 8 bases, with 7 bases of the junction left unmatched. The germline CDR1 and CDR2 sequences are SGHRS and YFSETQ. The CDR3 is 16 residues long. The CDR3 is CASSLAPSGRPDEQFF. CDR3 sequence (DNA): TGCGCCAGCAGCTTGGCCCCTAGCGGGAGGCCCGATGAGCAGTTCTTC.

V gene TRBV5-6 combines with J gene TRBJ1-1, with D unclear. This CDR3 has 15 amino acids. Germline CDR1 reads SGHDT; CDR2 reads YYEEEE. V was pared by 0 bases and J by 1 base, with 10 bases between. In nucleotides, the CDR3 is TGTGCCAGCAGCTTGGCGGGTTTGGGGAACACTGAAGCTTTCTTT. It specifies CASSLAGLGNTEAFF.

The V gene is TRBV9, the J gene TRBJ2-1; 8 bases line up with TRBD2. The CDR3 contains 15 residues. V lost 1 base and J lost 5; bases outside the gene matches: 5. Germline values: CDR1 SGDLS, CDR2 YYNGEE. The CDR3 here is CASSVWREAHNEQFF. CDR3 in DNA: TGTGCCAGCAGCGTATGGCGGGAGGCTCACAATGAGCAGTTCTTC.

This clone was counted once. The V and J genes are TRBV10-2 and TRBJ2-7; D gene uncertain. V was cut by 2 bases and J by 5 bases, with 16 bases left in between. Germline loops: CDR1 WSHSY, CDR2 SAAADI. CDR3 length: 15 amino acids. CDR3: CASSEPWHTGDEQYF. The CDR3 coding sequence is TGCGCCAGCAGTGAGCCCTGGCATACTGGGGACGAGCAGTACTTC.

The rearrangement uses TRBV6-5 and TRBJ2-1, with D unclear. V gave up 5 bases and J gave up 2 bases, with 7 bases separating them. Germline values: CDR1 MNHEY, CDR2 SVGAGI. The CDR3 is 13 amino acids. The CDR3 region has the DNA TGTGCCAGCAGTCCCGAACCCTACAATGAGCAGTTCTTC. Translation: CASSPEPYNEQFF.

This chain connects TRBV9 to TRBJ1-2; maybe TRBD1 (6 bases). Germline V gives CDR1 SGDLS, CDR2 YYNGEE. Trimming took 0 bases from V and 6 from J, leaving 15 bases between them. The CDR3 has 15 amino acids. The CDR3 here is CASSVAVQGINGYTF. The CDR3, as DNA: TGTGCCAGCAGCGTAGCTGTTCAGGGGATCAATGGCTACACCTTC.